Given below is one T cell receptor beta chain in context. This entry is derived from a study of OX40 agonist ivuxolimab in advanced cancers. The CDR3 is made up of 15 amino acids. Per germline, CDR1 SGHNT and CDR2 YYREEE (reference sequence). The ends were cut back, 1 base at V and 8 bases at J, with 18 bases in the middle. Sequencing used immunoSEQ multiplex PCR; TCRdb keeps in-frame clones, though not all of them. Altogether 22,000 or so clones are present, about 79% being singletons, with the ten largest covering 30% to 35%. The chain joins TRBV5-4 to TRBJ1-2; unclear D gene. This receptor was taken from an adult with an advanced solid tumor such as melanoma, head and neck, liver or kidney cancer. The material sequenced was CD4+ or CD8+ T cells sorted from blood, taken in a trial of the OX40 agonist ivuxolimab. CDR3 DNA sequence: TGTGCCAGCAGCTTGCCTACCACGGCGGCGGGAGGCTACACCTTC. Amino acids: CASSLPTTAAGGYTF.